A selection of T cell receptor beta chains follows, all from one sample in a study of blood T cell repertoires in COVID-19. Profiled with immunoSEQ multiplex PCR; TCRdb holds only in-frame clones, not every one. Altogether tens of thousands of clones are present, about 88% being singletons, with the ten largest covering about 22%. The sequenced material came from peripheral blood. All receptors derive from a woman aged 50 to 60 with active or convalescent COVID-19. Both conserved end residues are part of each CDR3. A D gene is named only where the DNA matches it firmly. Some rows mark clone size as missing; the rest say once, few, many or name a class of expanded clone.

j_gene	v_gene	abundance	d_gene	CDR3aa	CDR3nt
TRBJ2-7	TRBV7-2	NA	NA	CASSLRDGHDEQYF	TGTGCCAGCAGCTTGCGGGACGGGCACGACGAGCAGTACTTC
TRBJ2-5	TRBV9	NA	NA	CASSPRQEETQYF	TGTGCCAGCAGCCCACGACAGGAGGAGACCCAGTACTTC
TRBJ2-1	TRBV2	NA	NA	CASTRTRGWEGGNEQFF	TGTGCCAGCACAAGAACTCGAGGGTGGGAGGGGGGCAATGAGCAGTTCTTC
TRBJ2-5	TRBV27	NA	NA	CASRSMQETQYF	TGTGCCAGCAGATCAATGCAAGAGACCCAGTACTTC
TRBJ1-3	TRBV19	NA	NA	CASTRTGSSGNTIYF	TGTGCCAGTACTCGGACGGGGAGCTCTGGAAACACCATATATTTT
TRBJ2-1	TRBV9	NA	TRBD2	CASSVGAGTYNEQFF	TGTGCCAGCAGCGTAGGAGCGGGGACCTACAATGAGCAGTTCTTC
TRBJ2-1	TRBV7-8	NA	NA	CASSIRRDIPNNEQFF	TGTGCCAGCAGCATCCGACGGGACATTCCCAACAATGAGCAGTTCTTC
TRBJ2-5	TRBV6-5	NA	TRBD1	CASSLQGDQETQYF	TGTGCCAGCAGCTTGCAGGGGGACCAAGAGACCCAGTACTTC
TRBJ2-1	TRBV3-1/TRBV3-2	few	NA	CASSQGSETLHNEQFF	TGTGCCAGCAGCCAAGGGTCGGAGACCCTCCACAATGAGCAGTTCTTC
TRBJ1-4	TRBV27	NA	NA	CASSRYRGTNEKLFF	TGTGCCAGCAGTAGATATCGCGGGACTAATGAAAAACTGTTTTTT
TRBJ1-6	TRBV5-1	NA	NA	CASSPSGDWPLHF	TGCGCCAGCAGCCCCTCCGGGGATTGGCCCCTCCACTTT
TRBJ2-3	TRBV5-1	NA	TRBD2	CASSRGTSGHPGTDTQYF	TGCGCCAGCAGCCGTGGGACTAGCGGGCATCCTGGCACAGATACGCAGTATTTT
TRBJ1-5	TRBV29-1	few	TRBD1	CSVGQGKDQPQHF	TGCAGCGTTGGACAGGGGAAGGATCAGCCCCAGCATTTT
TRBJ2-7	TRBV4-2	NA	TRBD2	CASSQDTSGGSGQYF	TGTGCCAGCAGCCAAGATACCAGCGGGGGCTCAGGGCAGTACTTC
TRBJ2-3	TRBV27	NA	TRBD1	CASSPTTGGAVTQYF	TGTGCCAGCAGTCCAACGACAGGGGGCGCGGTTACGCAGTATTTT
TRBJ1-1	TRBV27	NA	TRBD1	CASSPRQGTFTEAFF	TGTGCCAGCAGTCCGCGACAGGGGACTTTCACTGAAGCTTTCTTT
TRBJ1-1	TRBV2	NA	TRBD1	CASSDPSRGRLSEAFF	TGTGCCAGCAGTGACCCCAGCAGGGGGCGATTATCTGAAGCTTTCTTT
TRBJ1-1	TRBV2	NA	NA	CASSEYGNTEAFF	TGTGCCAGCAGTGAGTACGGGAACACTGAAGCTTTCTTT
TRBJ2-3	TRBV21-1	NA	NA	CAGGQGKKADTQYF	TGTGCCGGTGGACAGGGGAAGAAAGCAGATACGCAGTATTTT
TRBJ2-5	TRBV7-2	NA	TRBD1	CASSSPQTGARETQYF	TGTGCCAGCAGCTCCCCTCAGACAGGGGCGCGTGAGACCCAGTACTTC
TRBJ2-7	TRBV19	few	TRBD2	CASSSGGGSYEQYF	TGTGCCAGTAGTAGCGGCGGGGGCTCCTACGAGCAGTACTTC
TRBJ2-7	TRBV6-5	NA	TRBD2	CASSYWTSGYEQYF	TGTGCCAGCAGTTACTGGACTAGCGGTTACGAGCAGTACTTC
TRBJ2-3	TRBV30	NA	TRBD2	CASAGVATDTQYF	TGTGCCTCCGCGGGGGTAGCAACAGATACGCAGTATTTT
TRBJ1-2	TRBV2	NA	TRBD1	CASSETPGQASYTF	TGTGCCAGCAGTGAAACGCCCGGACAGGCGAGCTACACCTTC
TRBJ2-2	TRBV27	NA	TRBD1	CASRPGQGTNTGELFF	TGTGCCAGCAGACCCGGACAGGGGACTAACACCGGGGAGCTGTTTTTT
TRBJ2-3	TRBV2	NA	NA	CASSDSFSQDTQYF	TGTGCCAGCAGTGATAGCTTCAGCCAAGATACGCAGTATTTT
TRBJ1-6	TRBV30	NA	TRBD1	CAWNLGQGAFNSPLHF	TGTGCCTGGAATCTAGGCCAGGGGGCCTTTAATTCACCCCTCCACTTT
TRBJ1-2	TRBV5-1	NA	TRBD1	CASSLGTGQYGYTF	TGCGCCAGCAGCTTGGGGACAGGGCAGTATGGCTACACCTTC
TRBJ1-2	TRBV4-2	few	NA	CASSQEADGKSYGYTF	TGTGCCAGCAGCCAAGAGGCCGACGGGAAAAGCTATGGCTACACCTTC
TRBJ2-5	TRBV19	NA	NA	CASSNYQETQYF	TGTGCCAGTAGCAACTACCAAGAGACCCAGTACTTC
TRBJ2-2	TRBV9	NA	NA	CASSVVETGELFF	TGTGCCAGCAGCGTAGTAGAGACCGGGGAGCTGTTTTTT
TRBJ2-1	TRBV2	NA	NA	CASKGDNYNEQFF	TGTGCCAGCAAGGGAGACAACTACAATGAGCAGTTCTTC
TRBJ2-1	TRBV5-6	NA	TRBD2	CTSSLDRLAGVPYNEQFF	TGTACCAGCAGCTTGGATAGACTAGCGGGAGTTCCCTACAATGAGCAGTTCTTC
TRBJ1-4	TRBV5-4	NA	NA	CASSLGQNNEKLFF	TGTGCCAGCAGCTTGGGACAGAATAATGAAAAACTGTTTTTT
TRBJ1-1	TRBV7-9	once	TRBD1	CASSSGTDGRAFF	TGTGCCAGCAGCTCTGGGACAGACGGAAGGGCTTTCTTT
TRBJ2-3	TRBV7-6	NA	TRBD2	CASSSRVGLAYRTDTQYF	TGTGCCAGCAGCTCCAGGGTGGGACTAGCATACCGCACAGATACGCAGTATTTT
TRBJ2-2	TRBV7-2	NA	TRBD2	CASSLGGSGGTGELFF	TGTGCCAGCAGCTTAGGTGGTAGCGGGGGCACCGGGGAGCTGTTTTTT
TRBJ2-1	TRBV9	NA	NA	CASSVGLPSNEQFF	TGTGCCAGCAGCGTGGGACTTCCATCCAATGAGCAGTTCTTC
TRBJ2-7	TRBV2	NA	TRBD1	CASSFGTGGGEQYF	TGTGCCAGCAGTTTCGGGACAGGGGGAGGCGAGCAGTACTTC
TRBJ2-7	TRBV7-2	NA	NA	CASSLVPGSYEQYF	TGTGCCAGCAGCTTAGTTCCGGGGTCTTACGAGCAGTACTTC
TRBJ2-7	TRBV19	NA	TRBD2	CASSLGGSSSYEQYF	TGTGCCAGTAGTCTGGGCGGGAGTTCTTCGTACGAGCAGTACTTC
TRBJ2-1	TRBV3-1/TRBV3-2	NA	NA	CASSPPSSYNEQFF	TGTGCCAGCAGTCCCCCGAGCTCCTACAATGAGCAGTTCTTC
TRBJ2-1	TRBV9	NA	NA	CASSLRGSGTYNEQFF	TGTGCCAGCAGCCTCCGGGGTAGCGGAACCTACAATGAGCAGTTCTTC
TRBJ1-2	TRBV27	NA	NA	CASSLSPAGNYGYTF	TGTGCCAGCAGTTTATCCCCAGCAGGGAACTATGGCTACACCTTC
TRBJ2-7	TRBV12-3/TRBV12-4	NA	TRBD1	CASSLRDRRSF	TGTGCCAGCAGTTTACGGGACAGGCGTTCATTC
TRBJ2-3	TRBV28	NA	TRBD2	CASSFEGGGTDTQYF	TGTGCCAGCAGTTTTGAGGGAGGGGGCACAGATACGCAGTATTTT
TRBJ1-5	TRBV24-1	NA	TRBD1	CATSDPDRGRQPQHF	TGTGCCACCAGTGATCCCGACAGGGGGCGGCAGCCCCAGCATTTT
TRBJ2-3	TRBV3-1/TRBV3-2	NA	NA	CASSPLGGSTDTQYF	TGTGCCAGCAGCCCTCTCGGGGGAAGCACAGATACGCAGTATTTT
TRBJ1-3	TRBV18	NA	TRBD1	CASSPFAGQGLAGNTIYF	TGTGCCAGCTCACCATTCGCCGGACAGGGTCTAGCTGGAAACACCATATATTTT
TRBJ2-5	TRBV5-4	NA	TRBD2	CASSLVLVLAGADQETQYF	TGTGCCAGCAGCTTGGTTTTAGTTCTAGCGGGAGCCGACCAAGAGACCCAGTACTTC
TRBJ1-2	TRBV5-1	NA	TRBD1	CASSQGANYGYTF	TGCGCCAGCAGCCAGGGGGCTAACTATGGCTACACCTTC
TRBJ1-1	TRBV7-7	NA	NA	CASSLDYLSEAFF	TGTGCTAGCAGCTTAGATTATTTGTCTGAAGCTTTCTTT